The 11 T cell receptor beta chains presented below share a single source sample, sequenced in a study of Graves' ophthalmopathy and Graves' hyperthyroidism. TCR beta CDR3 amplification used RNA transcripts. Amplification began with first-round RT-PCR using HTBI primers, then second-round multiplex PCR was performed. Via MiXCR, TCRdb re-called the multiplex PCR reads, giving one row per CDR3 protein. The profile shows 350,000 to 400,000 distinct CDR3 sequences, 15% of them singletons. Sample: peripheral blood. The receptors were sampled from a woman aged 18 to 35 with stable Graves' hyperthyroidism.

This clonotype was counted many times. V gene TRBV29-1 combines with J gene TRBJ1-1; D uncertain. The CDR3 is 11 amino acids. Germline V lookup: CDR1 SQVTM, CDR2 ANQGSEA. Trimming took off 6 bases at V and 4 bases at J, with 9 bases between the two ends. The CDR3 DNA follows: TGCAGCGTCACGAAACGCACTGAAGCTTTCTTT. This encodes CSVTKRTEAFF.

This clonotype was found many times. The chain recombines TRBV15 with TRBJ1-6, with a weak D call TRBD1 (5 bases). CDR3 size: 18 residues. The V end lost 1 base, the J end lost 0 bases, and 13 bases lay between the germline ends. Germline V CDR1 and CDR2: LNHNV, YYDKDF (reference sequence). CDR3 bases: TGTGCCACCAGCAGAGCGGGGGTACTCAGCTCCTATAATTCACCCCTCCACTTT. This gives the protein CATSRAGVLSSYNSPLHF.

This clonotype was counted many times. The junction departs from the called germline gene at one end, perhaps through a read error. V usage is TRBV12-3 or TRBV12-4 and J usage is TRBJ2-2, with 10 bases identical to TRBD2. The CDR3 extends over 14 amino acids. The chain's CDR3 is CASSLAGVTGELFF. For the CDR3, the DNA is TGTGCCAGCAGTCTAGCGGGGGTCACCGGGGAGCTGTTTTTT.

This clonotype was counted many times. The rearrangement uses TRBV2 and TRBJ1-1, with D perhaps matching TRBD1 (6 bases). The germline V gene encodes CDR1 SNHLY and CDR2 FYNNEI. CDR3 length equals 15 residues. Trimming took off 3 bases at V and 1 base at J, with 12 bases between the two ends. The CDR3 bases are TGTGCCAGCAGTGAGATCGACAGGTCGAACACTGAAGCTTTCTTT. Protein product: CASSEIDRSNTEAFF.

This clonotype appeared many times. The rearrangement joins TRBV7-2 to TRBJ1-2; 8 nucleotides line up with TRBD1. This CDR3 region has 15 residues. Germline assignment: CDR1 SGHTA and CDR2 FQGNSA. V was clipped by 2 bases and J by 1 base; unmatched bases: 3. CDR3 coding DNA: TGTGCCAGCAGCTTAACGGGACAGGTTAACTATGGCTACACCTTC. It translates to CASSLTGQVNYGYTF.

This clonotype was observed many times. The CDR3 is CASSSLQGRSEQYF. In DNA form, the CDR3 reads TGTGCCAGCAGCTCCCTACAGGGGCGGAGCGAGCAGTACTTC. The chain carries TRBV7-9 and TRBJ2-7; TRBD1 matches 7 bases. CDR1 and CDR2 from the germline V gene are SEHNR and FQNEAQ (reference sequence). This CDR3 region has 14 residues. The V gene end was trimmed by 4 bases and the J gene end by 6 bases; junction bases not matched to a gene: 9.

A few counts support this clonotype. The chain is built from TRBV9 and TRBJ1-1; no clear D gene. CDR3 size: 16 residues. Trimming removed 2 bases from V and 1 base from J, with 15 bases in between. The V gene's germline CDR1 is SGDLS and CDR2 YYNGEE. The CDR3 region has the DNA TGTGCCAGCAGCGTCCGGGCCTCACAAGGGAACACTGAAGCTTTCTTT. As protein: CASSVRASQGNTEAFF.

This clonotype was counted ten times or more. V usage is TRBV12-3 or TRBV12-4 and J usage is TRBJ1-1, with D unclear. This CDR3 contains 13 residues. The V and J ends lost 3 bases and 1 base respectively, with 6 bases between them. CDR3 nucleotide sequence: TGTGCCAGCAGTTTCGATGGGAACACTGAAGCTTTCTTT. It yields the protein CASSFDGNTEAFF.

V gene TRBV15 combines with J gene TRBJ2-2; perhaps TRBD1 as D (5 bases). Germline V gene lookup returns CDR1 LNHNV and CDR2 YYDKDF (reference sequence). The length of the CDR3 is 17 residues. V dropped 2 bases and J dropped 6 bases, with 19 bases sitting between them. The CDR3 nucleotides read TGTGCCACCAGCAGAACTACAGGTGACCGAAAACCCGGGGAGCTGTTTTTT. Translation gives CATSRTTGDRKPGELFF.

This clonotype was picked up many times. The chain combines TRBV29-1 with TRBJ2-7, with 10 bases matching TRBD2. The germline V gene encodes CDR1 SQVTM and CDR2 ANQGSEA. After removal of 4 bases from V and 2 bases from J, the junction contained 5 bases not matched to a gene. This CDR3 spans 14 amino acids. CDR3 sequence reads: CSVAGTSVTYEQYF. In DNA form, the CDR3 reads TGCAGCGTTGCCGGGACTAGCGTAACCTACGAGCAGTACTTC.

With regard to this clonotype: At one boundary the junction diverges from the germline segment, which might be a read error. V gene TRBV11-2 combines with J gene TRBJ2-2, with a possible D match to TRBD2 (6 bases). Germline V gives CDR1 SGHAT, CDR2 FQNNGV. This CDR3 spans 13 amino acids. The CDR3: CASSLSVTGGLFF. The CDR3 DNA sequence: TGTGCCAGCAGCTTGTCAGTGACCGGGGGGCTGTTTTTT.